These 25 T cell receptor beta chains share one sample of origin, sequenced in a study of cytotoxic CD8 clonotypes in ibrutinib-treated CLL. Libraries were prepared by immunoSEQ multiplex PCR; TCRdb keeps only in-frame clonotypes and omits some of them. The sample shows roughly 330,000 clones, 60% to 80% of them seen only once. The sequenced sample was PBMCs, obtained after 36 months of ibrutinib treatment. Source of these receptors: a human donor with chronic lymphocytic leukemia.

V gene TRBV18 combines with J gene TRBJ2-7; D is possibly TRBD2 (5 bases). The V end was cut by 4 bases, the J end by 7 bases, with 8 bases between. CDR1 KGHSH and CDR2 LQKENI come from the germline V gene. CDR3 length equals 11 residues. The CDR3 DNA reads TGTGCCAGCTCACTCGGCGGGGAGCAGTACTTC. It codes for CASSLGGEQYF.

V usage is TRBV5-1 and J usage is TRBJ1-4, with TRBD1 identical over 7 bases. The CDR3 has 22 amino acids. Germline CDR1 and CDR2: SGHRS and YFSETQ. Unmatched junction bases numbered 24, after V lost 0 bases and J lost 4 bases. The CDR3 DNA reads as TGCGCCAGCAGCTTGGCCCCTCCGGAGGGGGCTTTTTCCCCAAGAGGTAATGAAAAACTGTTTTTT. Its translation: CASSLAPPEGAFSPRGNEKLFF.

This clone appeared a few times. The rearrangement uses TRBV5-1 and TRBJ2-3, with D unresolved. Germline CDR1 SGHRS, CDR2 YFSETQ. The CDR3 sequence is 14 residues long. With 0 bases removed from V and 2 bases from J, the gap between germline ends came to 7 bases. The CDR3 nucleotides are TGCGCCAGCAGCTTGGTAAAGATCACAGATACGCAGTATTTT. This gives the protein CASSLVKITDTQYF.

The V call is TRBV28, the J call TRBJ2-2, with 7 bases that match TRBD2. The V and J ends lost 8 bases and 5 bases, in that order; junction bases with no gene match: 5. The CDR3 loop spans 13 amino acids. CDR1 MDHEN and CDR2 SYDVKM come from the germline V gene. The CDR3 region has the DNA TGTGCCAGCTATTGGGGGGGTACCGGGGAGCTGTTTTTT. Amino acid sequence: CASYWGGTGELFF.

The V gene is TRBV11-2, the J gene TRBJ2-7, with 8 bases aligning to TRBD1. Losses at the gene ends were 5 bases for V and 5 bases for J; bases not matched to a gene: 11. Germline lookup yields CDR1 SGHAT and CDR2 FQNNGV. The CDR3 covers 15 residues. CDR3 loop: CASSRGRTGINEQYF. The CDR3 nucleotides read TGTGCCAGCAGCCGGGGCCGGACAGGGATCAACGAGCAGTACTTC.

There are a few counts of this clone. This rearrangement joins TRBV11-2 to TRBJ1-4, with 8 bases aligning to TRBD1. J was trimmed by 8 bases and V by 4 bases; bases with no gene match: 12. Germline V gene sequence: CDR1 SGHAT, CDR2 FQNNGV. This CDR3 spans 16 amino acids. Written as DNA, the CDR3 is TGTGCCAGCAGCTCTCTCGCAGGGGGCGCCAAGGAAAAACTGTTTTTT. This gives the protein CASSSLAGGAKEKLFF.

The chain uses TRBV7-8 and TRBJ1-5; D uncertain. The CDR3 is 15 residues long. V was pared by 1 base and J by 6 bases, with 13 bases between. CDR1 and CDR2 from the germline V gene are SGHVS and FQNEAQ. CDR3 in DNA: TGTGCCAGCAGCTTAGGAGGGAGTAGGAGTCAGCCCCAGCATTTT. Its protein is CASSLGGSRSQPQHF.

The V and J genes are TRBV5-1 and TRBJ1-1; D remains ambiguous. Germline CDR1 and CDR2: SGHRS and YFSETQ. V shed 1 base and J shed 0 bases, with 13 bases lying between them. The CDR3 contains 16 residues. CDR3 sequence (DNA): TGCGCCAGCAGCTTGTATACCGGCGGATTGAACACTGAAGCTTTCTTT. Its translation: CASSLYTGGLNTEAFF. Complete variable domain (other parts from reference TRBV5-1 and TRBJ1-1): KAGVTQTPRYLIKTRGQQVTLSCSPISGHRSVSWYQQTPGQGLQFLFEYFSETQRNKGNFPGRFSGRQFSNSRSEMNVSTLELGDSALYLCASSLYTGGLNTEAFFGQGTRLTVV.

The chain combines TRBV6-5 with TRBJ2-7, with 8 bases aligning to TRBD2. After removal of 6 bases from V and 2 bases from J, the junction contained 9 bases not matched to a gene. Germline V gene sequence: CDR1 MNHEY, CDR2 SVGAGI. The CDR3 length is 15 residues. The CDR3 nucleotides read TGTGCCAGCAGAAAACTAGCGGACAAAACCTACGAGCAGTACTTC. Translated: CASRKLADKTYEQYF.

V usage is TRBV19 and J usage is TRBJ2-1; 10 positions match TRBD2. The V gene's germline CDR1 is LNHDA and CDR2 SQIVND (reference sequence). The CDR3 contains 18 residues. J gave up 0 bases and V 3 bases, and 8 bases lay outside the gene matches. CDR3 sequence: CASSIRLAGAASYNEQFF. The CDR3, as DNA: TGTGCCAGTAGTATCCGGCTAGCGGGAGCGGCCTCCTACAATGAGCAGTTCTTC. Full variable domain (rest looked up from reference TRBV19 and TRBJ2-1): DGGITQSPKYLFRKEGQNVTLSCEQNLNHDAMYWYRQDPGQGLRLIYYSQIVNDFQKGDIAEGYSVSREKKESFPLTVTSAQKNPTAFYLCASSIRLAGAASYNEQFFGPGTRLTVL.

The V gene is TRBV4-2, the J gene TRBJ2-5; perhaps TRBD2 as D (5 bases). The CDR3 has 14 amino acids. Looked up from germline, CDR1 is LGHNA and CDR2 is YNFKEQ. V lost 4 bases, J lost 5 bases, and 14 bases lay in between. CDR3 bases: TGTGCCAGCAGCCCTACAAGGGAGTGGGAGACCCAGTACTTC. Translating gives CASSPTREWETQYF.

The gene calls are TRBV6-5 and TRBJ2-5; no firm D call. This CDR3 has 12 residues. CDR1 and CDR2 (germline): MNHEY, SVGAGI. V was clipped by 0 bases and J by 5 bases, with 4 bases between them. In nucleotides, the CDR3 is TGTGCCAGCAGTTACTCTATGGAGACCCAGTACTTC. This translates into CASSYSMETQYF.

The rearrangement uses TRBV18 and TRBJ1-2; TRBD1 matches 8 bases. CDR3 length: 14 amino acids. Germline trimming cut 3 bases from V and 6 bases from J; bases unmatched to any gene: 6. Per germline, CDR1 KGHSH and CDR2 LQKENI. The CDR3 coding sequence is TGTGCCAGCTCACCGAGGACAGGGTCTCATGGCTACACCTTC. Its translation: CASSPRTGSHGYTF.

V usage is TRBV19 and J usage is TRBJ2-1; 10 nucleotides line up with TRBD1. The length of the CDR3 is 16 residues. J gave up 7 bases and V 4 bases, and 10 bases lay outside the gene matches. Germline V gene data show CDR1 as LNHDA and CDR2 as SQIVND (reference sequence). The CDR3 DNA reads TGTGCCAGTAGTAGGCACGGACAGGGGGGTGGGAATGAGCAGTTCTTC. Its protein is CASSRHGQGGGNEQFF.

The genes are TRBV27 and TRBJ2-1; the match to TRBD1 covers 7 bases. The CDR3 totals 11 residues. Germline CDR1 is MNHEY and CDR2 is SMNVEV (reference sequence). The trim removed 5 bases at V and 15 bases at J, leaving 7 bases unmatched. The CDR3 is CASSPRDRRFF. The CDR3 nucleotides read TGTGCCAGCAGTCCTAGGGACAGACGGTTCTTC.

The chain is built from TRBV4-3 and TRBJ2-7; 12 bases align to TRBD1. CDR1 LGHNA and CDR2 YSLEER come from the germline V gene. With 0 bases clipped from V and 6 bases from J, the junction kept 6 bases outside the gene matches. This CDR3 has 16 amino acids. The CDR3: CASSQDGDRGLGEQYF. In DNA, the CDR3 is TGCGCCAGCAGCCAAGATGGGGACAGGGGGCTGGGCGAGCAGTACTTC.

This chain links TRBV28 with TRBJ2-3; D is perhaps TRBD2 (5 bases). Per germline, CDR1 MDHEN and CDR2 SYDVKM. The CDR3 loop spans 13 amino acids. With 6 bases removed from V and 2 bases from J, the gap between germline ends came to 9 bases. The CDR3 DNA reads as TGTGCCAGCAGGGACTCCATCACAGATACGCAGTATTTT. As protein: CASRDSITDTQYF.

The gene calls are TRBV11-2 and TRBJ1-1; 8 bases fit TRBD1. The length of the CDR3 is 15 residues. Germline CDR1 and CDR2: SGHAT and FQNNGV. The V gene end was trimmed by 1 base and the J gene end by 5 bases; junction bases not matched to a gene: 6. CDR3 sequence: CASSLVWQGATEAFF. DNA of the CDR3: TGTGCCAGCAGCTTAGTCTGGCAGGGGGCAACTGAAGCTTTCTTT.

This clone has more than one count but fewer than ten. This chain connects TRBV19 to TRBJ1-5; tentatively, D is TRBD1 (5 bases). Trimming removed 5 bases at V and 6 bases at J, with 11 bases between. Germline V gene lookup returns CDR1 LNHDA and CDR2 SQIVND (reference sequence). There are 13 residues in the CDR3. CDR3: CASSAQGGQPQHF. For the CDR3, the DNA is TGTGCCAGTAGTGCCCAGGGAGGTCAGCCCCAGCATTTT.

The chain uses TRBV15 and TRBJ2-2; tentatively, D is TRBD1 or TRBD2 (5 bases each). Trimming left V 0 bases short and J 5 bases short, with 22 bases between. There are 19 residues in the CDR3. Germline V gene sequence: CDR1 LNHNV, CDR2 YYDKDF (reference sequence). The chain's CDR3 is CATSRDSRTPRGATGELFF. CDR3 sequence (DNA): TGTGCCACCAGCAGAGATTCCAGGACGCCGAGGGGCGCGACCGGGGAGCTGTTTTTT.

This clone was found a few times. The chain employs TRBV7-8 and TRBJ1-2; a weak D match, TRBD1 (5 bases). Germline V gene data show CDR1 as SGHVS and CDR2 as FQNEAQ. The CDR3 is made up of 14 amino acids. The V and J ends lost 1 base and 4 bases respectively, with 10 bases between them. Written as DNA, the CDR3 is TGTGCCAGCAGCTTAGGTACAGGAATCTATGGCTACACCTTC. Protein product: CASSLGTGIYGYTF. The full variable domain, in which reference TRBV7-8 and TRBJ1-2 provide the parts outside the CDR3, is GAGVSQSPRYKVAKRGQDVALRCDPISGHVSLFWYQQALGQGPEFLTYFQNEAQLDKSGLPSDRFFAERPEGSVSTLKIQRTQQEDSAVYLCASSLGTGIYGYTFGSGTRLTVV.

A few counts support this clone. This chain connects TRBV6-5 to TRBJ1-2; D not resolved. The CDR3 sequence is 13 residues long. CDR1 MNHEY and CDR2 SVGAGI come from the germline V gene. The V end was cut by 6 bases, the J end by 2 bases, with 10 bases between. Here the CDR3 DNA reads TGTGCCAGCAGAAACACAGTGAACTATGGCTACACCTTC. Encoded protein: CASRNTVNYGYTF.

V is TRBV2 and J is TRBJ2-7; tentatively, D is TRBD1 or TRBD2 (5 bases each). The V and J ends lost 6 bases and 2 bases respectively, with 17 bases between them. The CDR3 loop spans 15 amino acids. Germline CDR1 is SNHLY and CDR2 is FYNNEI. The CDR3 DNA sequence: TGTGCCAGCAGATCAAATTTGGGACGGACCTACGAGCAGTACTTC. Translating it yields CASRSNLGRTYEQYF.

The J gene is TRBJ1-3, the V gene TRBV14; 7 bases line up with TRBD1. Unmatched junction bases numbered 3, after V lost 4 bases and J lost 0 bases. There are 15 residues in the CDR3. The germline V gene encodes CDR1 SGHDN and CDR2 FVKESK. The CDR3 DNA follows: TGTGCCAGCAGCCTTGGGACAGACTCTGGAAACACCATATATTTT. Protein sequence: CASSLGTDSGNTIYF.

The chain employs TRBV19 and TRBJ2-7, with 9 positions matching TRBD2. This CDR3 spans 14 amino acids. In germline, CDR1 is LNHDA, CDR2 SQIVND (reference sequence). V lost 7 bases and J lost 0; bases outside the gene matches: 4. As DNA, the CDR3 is TGTGCCAGTACCGCGACTAGCGGCTCCTACGAGCAGTACTTC. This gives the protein CASTATSGSYEQYF. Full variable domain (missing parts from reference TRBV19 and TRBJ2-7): DGGITQSPKYLFRKEGQNVTLSCEQNLNHDAMYWYRQDPGQGLRLIYYSQIVNDFQKGDIAEGYSVSREKKESFPLTVTSAQKNPTAFYLCASTATSGSYEQYFGPGTRLTVT.